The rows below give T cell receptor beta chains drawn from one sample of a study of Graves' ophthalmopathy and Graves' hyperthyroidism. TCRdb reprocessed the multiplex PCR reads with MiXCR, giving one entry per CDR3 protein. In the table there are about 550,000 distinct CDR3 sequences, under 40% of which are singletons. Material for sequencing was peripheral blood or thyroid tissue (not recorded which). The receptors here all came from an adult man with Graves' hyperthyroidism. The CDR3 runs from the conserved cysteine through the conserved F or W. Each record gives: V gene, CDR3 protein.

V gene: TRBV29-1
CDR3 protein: CSVEPTSGGSWGETQYF

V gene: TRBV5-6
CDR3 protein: CASTLIAGVGTGELFF

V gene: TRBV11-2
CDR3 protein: CASRGTYGDRFHGYTF

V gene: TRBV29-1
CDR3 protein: CSSKLGGYGYTF

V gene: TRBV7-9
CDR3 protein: CASSLAPGFGNTIYF

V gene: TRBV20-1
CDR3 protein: CSARPGTGTYEQYF

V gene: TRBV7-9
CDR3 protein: CASSPLGELFF

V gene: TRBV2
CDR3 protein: CASSEARASPLHF

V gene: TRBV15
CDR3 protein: CATSRDWGGAGDTQYF

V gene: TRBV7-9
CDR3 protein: CASSGGGTGANALTF

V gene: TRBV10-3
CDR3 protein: CATRGSGSGDNEPQHF

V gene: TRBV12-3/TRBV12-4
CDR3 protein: CASTWGDTQYF

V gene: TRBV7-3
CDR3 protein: CASRVAGGYNEQFF

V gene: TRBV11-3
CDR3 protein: CASSSGREYTDTQYF

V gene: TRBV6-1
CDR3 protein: CAIGQGSRAFF

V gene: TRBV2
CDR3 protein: CASKDNRAGTGELFF

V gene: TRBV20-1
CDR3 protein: CSAEGGASDYGYTF

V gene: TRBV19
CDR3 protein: CASSIRPGQGLSPLHF

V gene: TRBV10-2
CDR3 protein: CASSRGTGVGYEQYF

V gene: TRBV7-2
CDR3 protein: CASSSPGGYEQYF

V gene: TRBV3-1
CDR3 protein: CASSQGGDRDYEQYF

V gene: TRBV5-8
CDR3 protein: CASSLAAGGPFDEQYF

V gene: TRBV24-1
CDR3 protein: CATSDYGTEAFF

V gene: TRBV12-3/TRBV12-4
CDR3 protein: CASGLEPGAVYGYTF

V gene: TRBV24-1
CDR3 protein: CATSDFASPDERETQYF

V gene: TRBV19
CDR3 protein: CASSIAGSVFPQHF

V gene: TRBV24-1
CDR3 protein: CATSDSTENTEAFF

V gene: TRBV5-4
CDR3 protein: CASSFSGGRGYTF